This passage covers 30 T cell receptor beta chains from one sample sequenced in a study of T cells in Graves' hyperthyroidism and ophthalmopathy. Amplification of TCR beta CDR3 regions was performed using RNA transcripts as template. Initially, a first-round RT-PCR of the TCR CDR3 employed the HTBI primer set. TCRdb independently ran MiXCR on the multiplex PCR reads; one entry per CDR3 protein. The table includes around 580,000 distinct CDR3 sequences, 40% to 55% detected once. The sample taken for sequencing was peripheral blood or thyroid tissue (not recorded which). The receptors originated from a woman younger than 35 with Graves' hyperthyroidism.

This clonotype was recorded at least ten times. This chain connects TRBV4-1 to TRBJ1-4, with no clear D. CDR1 is MGHRA, CDR2 YSYEKL, per germline. The CDR3 runs to 15 residues. V lost 0 bases, J lost 4 bases, and 9 bases lay in between. The CDR3 spells CASSQENANNEKLFF. In nucleotides, the CDR3 is TGCGCCAGCAGCCAAGAGAACGCCAATAATGAAAAACTGTTTTTT.

This clonotype was seen at least ten times. The rearrangement joins TRBV6-5 to TRBJ2-2; D is unresolved. CDR1 is MNHEY, CDR2 SVGAGI, per germline. The CDR3 sequence is 17 residues long. V shed 5 bases and J shed 7 bases, with 23 bases lying between them. CDR3 DNA: TGTGCCAGCAGTCATCGGCCTCCCCAATGGATAGTCGGGGAGCTGTTTTTT. It codes for CASSHRPPQWIVGELFF.

A note on this clonotype: Compared with germline, one end of the junction differs, possibly owing to a read error. The CDR3 sequence is CASSFEGGRRNTEAFF. As DNA, the CDR3 is TGCGCCAGCAGCTTCGAGGGGGGACGTCGGAACACTGAAGCTTTCTTT. The chain has TRBV7-2 and TRBJ1-1; maybe TRBD1 (6 bases). CDR1 SGHTA and CDR2 FQGNSA come from the germline V gene. The CDR3 has 16 amino acids. The entire variable domain, with the rest obtained from reference TRBV7-2 and TRBJ1-1, is as follows: GAGVSQSPSNKVTEKGKDVELRCDPISGHTALYWYRQSLGQGLEFLIYFQGNSAPDKSGLPSDRFSAERTGGSVSTLTIQRTQQEDSAVYLCASSFEGGRRNTEAFFGQGTRLTVV.

This clonotype was detected ten times or more. The chain carries TRBV5-1 and TRBJ1-1; 7 nucleotides agree with TRBD1. This CDR3 is built from 16 residues. The V and J ends lost 4 bases and 0 bases, in that order; junction bases with no gene match: 9. CDR1 and CDR2 from the germline V gene are SGHRS and YFSETQ. CDR3 in DNA: TGCGCCAGCAGCCAGGGGGTTGGACGACTGAACACTGAAGCTTTCTTT. It yields the protein CASSQGVGRLNTEAFF.

The V and J genes are TRBV7-8 and TRBJ2-1; weak D call: TRBD1 (6 bases). Germline V gives CDR1 SGHVS, CDR2 FQNEAQ. The CDR3 spans 13 residues. With 4 bases removed from V and 15 bases from J, the gap between germline ends came to 19 bases. The CDR3 sequence is CASSSRQEAKLFF. The DNA of the CDR3 is TGTGCCAGCAGCTCACGACAGGAGGCTAAGCTGTTCTTC.

This clonotype showed up many times. The CDR3 DNA sequence: TGTGCCAGCAGCTTATACAGGGTGAATTCACCCCTCCACTTT. Its protein product is CASSLYRVNSPLHF. The chain is built from TRBV7-2 and TRBJ1-6; possibly TRBD1 for D (6 bases). V gave up 2 bases and J gave up 7 bases, with 9 bases separating them. The germline V gene encodes CDR1 SGHTA and CDR2 FQGNSA. The CDR3 length is 14 residues.

The chain couples TRBV5-8 to TRBJ2-7; D is possibly TRBD1 or TRBD2 (5 bases each). CDR1 is SGHTS, CDR2 YDEGEE, per germline. V was clipped by 6 bases and J by 5 bases, with 12 bases between them. There are 12 residues in the CDR3. In DNA form, the CDR3 reads TGTGCCAGCACGTCCGGGACCCACGAGCAGTACTTC. This gives the protein CASTSGTHEQYF.

This rearrangement joins TRBV18 to TRBJ1-3; D gene ambiguous. There are 14 residues in the CDR3. With 3 bases removed from V and 7 bases from J, the gap between germline ends came to 13 bases. Germline V gene data show CDR1 as KGHSH and CDR2 as LQKENI. The CDR3 DNA is TGTGCCAGCTCACCGGAGGCGAGGACTAACACCATATATTTT. Translating it yields CASSPEARTNTIYF.

This clonotype was counted at least ten times. The V call is TRBV20-1, the J call TRBJ1-4, with D maybe TRBD1 (6 bases). The CDR3 consists of 15 residues. The germline V gene encodes CDR1 DFQATT and CDR2 SNEGSKA (reference sequence). V was shortened by 6 bases and J by 3 bases, with 17 bases between the two germline ends. DNA for the CDR3: TGCAGTGCCACGGGACAAACCTCGTCTAATGAAAAACTGTTTTTT. The encoded protein is CSATGQTSSNEKLFF.

Note on this clonotype: This is likely a read error, given that the CDR3 carries no conserved phenylalanine or tryptophan at its end. No DNA is shown, since the ends of the CDR3 on it are uncertain; the CDR3 is the one TCRdb lists. The chain has TRBV7-9 and TRBJ1-5. The CDR3 region is 10 residues in length, termini included. The germline gives CDR1 SEHNR, CDR2 FQNEAQ (reference sequence). CDR3: CASSLAGTSY.

V usage is TRBV15 and J usage is TRBJ2-6, with D uncertain. Looked up from germline, CDR1 is LNHNV and CDR2 is YYDKDF (reference sequence). Trimming stripped 5 bases from V and 0 bases from J, with 11 bases between. The CDR3 spans 16 residues. DNA of the CDR3: TGTGCCACCAGCGGGATATGGGGCTCTGGGGCCAACGTCCTGACTTTC. This codes for CATSGIWGSGANVLTF.

The V call is TRBV29-1, the J call TRBJ1-1, with D maybe TRBD1 (6 bases). Germline values: CDR1 SQVTM, CDR2 ANQGSEA. V lost 6 bases and J lost 0, with 14 bases in between. The CDR3 has 14 residues. DNA of the CDR3: TGCAGCGTGGGGACAAGGGACATGAACACTGAAGCTTTCTTT. Its translation is CSVGTRDMNTEAFF.

This chain connects TRBV29-1 to TRBJ1-1; 7 nucleotides agree with TRBD1. Losses at the gene ends were 8 bases for V and 4 bases for J; bases not matched to a gene: 7. The length of the CDR3 is 12 residues. Germline CDR1 and CDR2: SQVTM and ANQGSEA. Here the CDR3 reads CSSITGVTEAFF. DNA of the CDR3: TGCAGCAGCATAACAGGGGTCACTGAAGCTTTCTTT.

This clonotype was seen ten or more times. The rearrangement joins TRBV18 to TRBJ1-1; no reliable D call. Deletions cut 3 bases from V and 1 base from J, with 6 bases between. Germline lookup yields CDR1 KGHSH and CDR2 LQKENI. This CDR3 contains 13 residues. The CDR3, as DNA: TGTGCCAGCTCACCGGCGACGAACACTGAAGCTTTCTTT. Its translation: CASSPATNTEAFF.

With regard to this clonotype: Sequence at one end of the junction differs from germline and may be a read error. The chain couples TRBV20-1 to TRBJ2-3; D remains unclear. Germline values: CDR1 DFQATT, CDR2 SNEGSKA (reference sequence). The CDR3 contains 13 residues. The CDR3 DNA sequence: TGCAGTGCTATGGGGAATTCGGCAGATACGCAGTGTTTT. Its translation is CSAMGNSADTQCF.

This clonotype has ten or more counts. The chain links TRBV9 to TRBJ2-2, with 10 bases aligning to TRBD2. CDR1 SGDLS and CDR2 YYNGEE come from the germline V gene. CDR3 length: 17 residues. V dropped 4 bases and J dropped 1; count of bases not matched to a gene: 7. CDR3 sequence: CASSITGTSVNTGELFF. DNA of the CDR3: TGTGCCAGCAGCATTACCGGGACTAGCGTGAACACCGGGGAGCTGTTTTTT.

The chain links TRBV2 to TRBJ2-3, with TRBD2 matching 11 bases. Germline CDR1 is SNHLY and CDR2 is FYNNEI. The junction had 3 bases not matched to a gene; V was cut back by 6 bases and J by 4 bases. This CDR3 comprises 14 residues. CDR3 sequence (DNA): TGTGCCAGCAGACGGACTAGCGGGTCAGATACGCAGTATTTT. This encodes CASRRTSGSDTQYF.

This clonotype was found a few times. Here the CDR3 DNA reads TGTGCCAGCAGCGTAGGACAGGGCAATGAGCAGTACTTC. It encodes CASSVGQGNEQYF. J is TRBJ2-7 and V is TRBV9, with TRBD1 identical over 7 bases. CDR1 is SGDLS and CDR2 is YYNGEE in the germline V gene. This CDR3 is 13 amino acids long. After removal of 0 bases from V and 7 bases from J, the junction contained 4 bases not matched to a gene.

This clonotype was seen ten or more times. The chain employs TRBV19 and TRBJ2-5, with 8 bases matching TRBD1. The trim removed 5 bases at V and 3 bases at J, leaving 5 bases unmatched. CDR1 LNHDA and CDR2 SQIVND come from the germline V gene (reference sequence). The CDR3 has 14 residues. The CDR3 DNA sequence: TGTGCCAGTAGTGTACGGACAGGGAAAGAGACCCAGTACTTC. It is translated as CASSVRTGKETQYF.

This clonotype was seen at least ten times. V and J are TRBV2 and TRBJ2-1; D uncertain. The CDR3 runs 12 residues. Trimming shortened V by 5 bases and J by 8 bases, and 10 bases separated the two germline ends. Germline CDR1 reads SNHLY; CDR2 reads FYNNEI. For the CDR3, the DNA is TGTGCCAGCAGTTCAGGTGAGGATGAGCAGTTCTTC. Translated: CASSSGEDEQFF.

This clonotype was counted ten times or more. This chain connects TRBV20-1 to TRBJ1-1, with 7 bases that match TRBD1. V dropped 3 bases and J dropped 1; count of bases not matched to a gene: 5. The CDR3 consists of 14 residues. CDR1 and CDR2 from the germline V gene are DFQATT and SNEGSKA (reference sequence). The CDR3 protein is CSASKGAKNTEAFF. Written as DNA, the CDR3 is TGCAGTGCTAGCAAGGGGGCAAAGAACACTGAAGCTTTCTTT.

This clonotype was seen more than once but under ten times. The chain recombines TRBV19 with TRBJ1-1; D is ambiguous. V dropped 5 bases and J dropped 0 bases, with 7 bases sitting between them. The CDR3 has 13 residues. Germline assignment: CDR1 LNHDA and CDR2 SQIVND (reference sequence). CDR3 sequence reads: CASSVHMNTEAFF. CDR3 bases: TGTGCCAGTAGTGTACACATGAACACTGAAGCTTTCTTT.

This clonotype occurred many times. The rearrangement joins TRBV20-1 to TRBJ2-7; TRBD2 aligns across 10 bases. The CDR3 is made up of 14 amino acids. Germline CDR1 is DFQATT and CDR2 is SNEGSKA (reference sequence). J gave up 6 bases and V 0 bases, and 5 bases lay outside the gene matches. Written as DNA, the CDR3 is TGCAGTGCTAGAGACCCGGGACTAGCGCTCGAGCAGTACTTC. This gives the protein CSARDPGLALEQYF.

This clonotype has ten or more counts. This CDR3 reads CASSLAGPSYNEQFF. The CDR3 DNA sequence: TGTGCCAGCAGCCTAGCGGGGCCCTCCTACAATGAGCAGTTCTTC. J is TRBJ2-1 and V is TRBV12-3 or TRBV12-4; 9 bases fit TRBD2. Trimming removed 6 bases from V and 0 bases from J; junction bases left unmatched: 3. This CDR3 region has 15 residues.

This clonotype was observed at least ten times. The chain couples TRBV20-1 to TRBJ1-5; TRBD1 is a possible D gene (5 bases). V lost 4 bases, J lost 5 bases, and 15 bases lay in between. There are 14 residues in the CDR3. The V gene's germline CDR1 is DFQATT and CDR2 SNEGSKA (reference sequence). CDR3 residues: CSANGGGIYQPQHF. The CDR3 region has the DNA TGCAGTGCTAACGGTGGGGGAATTTATCAGCCCCAGCATTTT.

J is TRBJ2-1 and V is TRBV19; the D is unclear. V was trimmed by 4 bases and J by 2 bases, leaving 9 bases between them. CDR3 size: 14 residues. Germline V lookup: CDR1 LNHDA, CDR2 SQIVND (reference sequence). The CDR3 here is CASSRGNAYNEQFF. Written as DNA, the CDR3 is TGTGCCAGTAGTAGAGGAAATGCCTACAATGAGCAGTTCTTC.

The chain is built from TRBV4-2 and TRBJ2-5; the match to TRBD2 covers 7 bases. CDR1 and CDR2 (germline): LGHNA, YNFKEQ. V shed 1 base, J shed 4 bases, and the junction held 6 bases outside the gene matches. The CDR3 spans 15 residues. CDR3 nucleotide sequence: TGTGCCAGCAGCCAAGCGGGAGGTCGTAGAGAGACCCAGTACTTC. Its protein is CASSQAGGRRETQYF.

This rearrangement joins TRBV25-1 to TRBJ1-2; D is ambiguous. Trimming pared 4 bases from V and 4 bases from J, leaving 16 bases between. The CDR3 contains 15 residues. Germline V gene data show CDR1 as MGHDK and CDR2 as SYGVNS. The CDR3 is CASSAQDGLAYGYTF. As DNA, the CDR3 is TGTGCCAGCAGTGCTCAGGACGGGCTCGCCTATGGCTACACCTTC.

This clonotype was found many times. The chain combines TRBV20-1 with TRBJ2-2; 9 nucleotides line up with TRBD1. CDR1 and CDR2 (germline): DFQATT, SNEGSKA (reference sequence). The CDR3 consists of 16 residues. Trimming removed 0 bases from V and 4 bases from J; junction bases left unmatched: 6. As DNA, the CDR3 is TGCAGTGCTAGAGATACAGGGGGCGTTGGCACCGGGGAGCTGTTTTTT. It is translated as CSARDTGGVGTGELFF.

The V and J genes are TRBV20-1 and TRBJ2-7, with D possibly matching TRBD2 (5 bases). CDR1 and CDR2 from the germline V gene are DFQATT and SNEGSKA (reference sequence). The CDR3 has 13 amino acids. DNA of the CDR3: TGCAGGCCCGCGGGCCTAGGGAACTACGAGCAGTACTTC. Translation: CRPAGLGNYEQYF.